The 2 T cell receptor beta chains below all came from one sample that was sequenced in a study of T cell repertoires in cytomegalovirus infection. TCRdb processed the reads anew with MiXCR; each CDR3 protein has one entry. This table holds under 150,000 distinct CDR3 sequences, around 31% found once. For these TCRs, the target antigens are not known. This sample comprised CD8+ T cells from cultured PBMCs, obtained from culture after CMV antigen stimulation. These receptors were collected from a human donor in good health (CMV status not recorded). Some clones in this sample may be carry-over from other donors' samples.

V and J are TRBV6-6 and TRBJ2-5; 7 bases are shared with TRBD1. Germline lookup yields CDR1 MNHNY and CDR2 SVGAGI (reference sequence). There are 16 residues in the CDR3. Trimming cost V 6 bases and J 5 bases; bases outside gene matches: 15. The CDR3 region has the DNA TGTGCCAGCAGACGCAAAGGACAGGACCAAATGGAGACCCAGTACTTC. Amino acids: CASRRKGQDQMETQYF.

This chain links TRBV15 with TRBJ1-1, with 10 bases lining up with TRBD1. Trimming took 8 bases from V and 5 from J; bases not matched to a gene: 2. There are 12 residues in the CDR3. CDR1 LNHNV and CDR2 YYDKDF come from the germline V gene (reference sequence). The CDR3 protein is CATGQGGTEAFF. CDR3 nucleotides: TGTGCCACCGGACAGGGGGGTACTGAAGCTTTCTTT.